Included here is one T cell receptor (beta chain) sequence, with context. The germline gives CDR1 SGHNT, CDR2 YYREEE (reference sequence). There are 16 residues in the CDR3. Trimming removed 2 bases from V and 4 bases from J; junction bases left unmatched: 10. This specimen comes from a study of blood T cell repertoires in COVID-19. The wider study: Both acute and convalescent COVID-19 samples were obtained from the United States, Italy and Spain. Sources were T cells, B-cell-depleted T cells, or PBMCs; the material itself was cDNA or gDNA.

Authors' data handling: Estimated nucleated cell counts came from reference gene primer amplification. Profiled with immunoSEQ multiplex PCR; TCRdb holds only in-frame clones, not every one. The V and J calls and clone size come from that table; D and trimming were worked out from the DNA. The table lists around 54,000 clones, about four fifths of them singletons, with over 4% in the top ten. Source material: peripheral blood. The chain joins TRBV5-4 to TRBJ2-7, with 9 bases fitting TRBD2. This sequence originates from a woman aged 55-69 years with acute or convalescent COVID-19. The CDR3 region is CASSLGASGTAYEQYF. As DNA, the CDR3 is TGTGCCAGCAGCTTAGGGGCTAGCGGGACGGCTTACGAGCAGTACTTC.